A single sample is the source of the 8 T cell receptor beta chains below, sequenced in a study of identical twins' blood T cells. TCRdb re-called the 5' RACE reads with MiXCR, one entry per CDR3 protein. Among 300,000 to 450,000 distinct CDR3 sequences listed, about 28% were seen once. The specimen was PBMCs. Receptors were obtained from a woman between 18 and 49 years old in good health.

Points on this clonotype: A much larger clone lies one base from this, so it may be a read error. The gene calls are TRBV19 and TRBJ1-5, with a weak D call TRBD1 (5 bases). The CDR3 loop spans 13 amino acids. Trimming took 10 bases from V and 9 from J, leaving 19 bases between them. The germline V gene encodes CDR1 LNHDA and CDR2 SQIVND (reference sequence). CDR3 sequence (DNA): TGTGCCAATAGACGGGACCTCCCCACGCCCCAGCATTTT. It encodes CANRRDLPTPQHF.

The chain links TRBV20-1 to TRBJ1-2, with TRBD1 as a possible D gene (5 bases). The CDR3 is 14 residues long. Trimming pared 3 bases from V and 3 bases from J, leaving 14 bases between. Germline CDR1 and CDR2: DFQATT and SNEGSKA (reference sequence). The CDR3 loop is CSASGFQGDYGYTF. The DNA for the CDR3 is TGCAGTGCTAGTGGGTTTCAGGGTGACTATGGCTACACCTTC.

This clonotype was seen a handful of times. The chain joins TRBV6-6 to TRBJ1-2; tentatively, D is TRBD1 (5 bases). CDR3 length: 10 residues. Per the germline V gene, CDR1 is MNHNY and CDR2 is SVGAGI (reference sequence). V lost 10 bases and J lost 7, with 10 bases in between. This chain's CDR3 is CATKGFGYTF. For the CDR3, the DNA is TGTGCCACCAAGGGGTTTGGCTACACCTTC.

The chain has TRBV2 and TRBJ1-2; D gene unclear. The CDR3 is made up of 16 amino acids. Trimming cost V 7 bases and J 4 bases, with 22 bases left between them. Germline V gene sequence: CDR1 SNHLY, CDR2 FYNNEI. CDR3 amino acids: CASTQDLLTPPYGYTF. CDR3 nucleotide sequence: TGTGCCAGCACCCAGGACCTGTTAACCCCTCCCTATGGCTACACCTTC. Variable domain in full (rest from reference TRBV2 and TRBJ1-2): EPEVTQTPSHQVTQMGQEVILRCVPISNHLYFYWYRQILGQKVEFLVSFYNNEISEKSEIFDDQFSVERPDGSNFTLKIRSTKLEDSAMYFCASTQDLLTPPYGYTFGSGTRLTVV.

The genes are TRBV4-3 and TRBJ1-5, with D tentatively TRBD1 (6 bases). This CDR3 has 16 residues. CDR1 is LGHNA, CDR2 YSLEER, per germline. Trimming shortened V by 0 bases and J by 7 bases, and 16 bases separated the two germline ends. For the CDR3, the DNA is TGCGCCAGCAGCCAAGAAATCCGACAGGTCAACCAGCCCCAGCATTTT. This gives the protein CASSQEIRQVNQPQHF.

The J gene is TRBJ1-4, the V gene TRBV14; tentative D call: TRBD1 (6 bases). The CDR3 contains 13 residues. Looked up from germline, CDR1 is SGHDN and CDR2 is FVKESK. V dropped 8 bases and J dropped 5 bases, with 12 bases sitting between them. The CDR3 protein is CASARGGNEKLFF. The CDR3 DNA reads as TGTGCCAGCGCAAGGGGGGGGAATGAAAAACTGTTTTTT.

This sequence joins TRBV19 and TRBJ1-1; 8 bases fit TRBD1. The germline V gene encodes CDR1 LNHDA and CDR2 SQIVND (reference sequence). V was pared by 0 bases and J by 0 bases, with 9 bases of the junction left unmatched. The length of the CDR3 is 18 residues. CDR3 bases: TGTGCCAGTAGTATAGACCAGGGGGCGCGGGGACTGAACACTGAAGCTTTCTTT. Its translation is CASSIDQGARGLNTEAFF.

This clonotype came up many times. The chain links TRBV29-1 to TRBJ1-1; D gene uncertain. Germline CDR1 SQVTM, CDR2 ANQGSEA. Trimming pared 8 bases from V and 0 bases from J, leaving 10 bases between. The CDR3 spans 12 residues. DNA of the CDR3: TGCAGCACCAGGCGAATGAACACTGAAGCTTTCTTT. This encodes CSTRRMNTEAFF.